The present entry profiles one T cell receptor (beta chain) with its context. The specificity of this receptor is unknown. It has no much larger one-base neighbor in the sample; base qualities were not kept. The record originates from a study of cytomegalovirus exposure and HLA in healthy donors (dated by TCRdb to 2016 to 2017). Describing the broader study: An earlier analysis of a few hundred of the donors reported 250 to 300 Gb of sequence data and about 120 million unique TCR beta sequences obtained from 180 million or so T cells. An early release covering approximately 600 HLA-typed donors comprised approximately 300 gigabases of sequencing data and around 80 million unique TCR sequences. Of the 398 genotyped donors, 75% to 85% were placed in the genetic ancestry cluster associated with self-reported Caucasian donors. The study aimed to test whether signatures of past pathogen exposure could be identified by cataloging public T cell receptors. The T cell repertoires of some 700 subjects were profiled by immunosequencing and related to cytomegalovirus serostatus. Besides the first cohort of approximately 670 subjects, a separate validation cohort made up of over 95 different subjects was used. High-throughput TCR immunosequencing, statistical association of individual TCRs with disease status, and machine learning were combined to predict cytomegalovirus infection status. In a later analysis, previously published TCR beta repertoires from several hundred donors were re-analyzed and high-resolution HLA genotyping was added so that TCR occurrence patterns could be studied. The later analysis used no new phenotypic data to find candidate immune exposures, relying instead on TCR beta sequences and their occurrence across donors. In an earlier analysis of 587 of the donors, high-throughput TCR beta sequencing was used to judge whether each TCR beta V gene segment behaved as functional or pseudogenic. Donor age, sex, ethnicity and CMV serostatus were compiled alongside the repertoire data. In a later genetic analysis, genome-wide SNP genotypes for about three fifths of the roughly 670 donors were used, and that subset was treated as a discovery cohort. Every discovery cohort repertoire had been produced on one sequencing platform. HLA typing included class I and class II loci at four-digit resolution. Typing coverage varied by locus: roughly 620-640 donors for A, B, C, DRB1 and DQB1; more than 500 for DQA1; approximately 610 for DPA1; roughly 450 for DPB1. Several DR-DQ haplotypes were treated as single units for association and clustering because of strong linkage in the cohort. Among a few hundred genotyped donors of the cohort, an average of approximately 240,000 unique TCR beta nucleotide sequences were sequenced per donor, around 20% of them non-productive.

Spanning cysteine to phenylalanine, the CDR3 consists of 14 amino acids. Only CDR3 DNA remains: 42 bases, in frame from the first base. The receptor library was made with the immunoSEQ multiplex PCR assay. The multiplex PCR relied on a mix of 60 forward primers for TCR Vbeta segments and 13 reverse primers for TCR Jbeta segments. A multiplex PCR assay on genomic DNA amplified the CDR3 region of rearranged TCR beta genes. The amplified TCR beta libraries were sequenced on the Illumina HiSeq System as 87-base-pair reads. As for how the authors treated the data: In a later analysis, 70 million to 95 million unique TCR beta chains were counted across the 500 to 700 repertoires, and approximately 11 million of these chains were shared by at least two donors. Raw reads were error-corrected and collapsed into unique sequences by a nearest-neighbor algorithm in which closely related sequences were merged to remove PCR and sequencing errors. V, D and J gene segments were assigned by aligning CDR3 sequences to IMGT reference sequences. For a sequence to be retained, at least a six-nucleotide match to both a V gene segment and a J gene segment was required. Rearrangements were classified as productive when the CDR3 lacked stop codons and remained in frame with V and J, and all other rearrangements were classified as non-productive. Following IMGT convention, CDR3 was defined as the stretch from the second conserved V-encoded cysteine to the conserved J-encoded phenylalanine. In an earlier analysis of 587 of the donors, sequences lacking an unambiguous match to a single V gene segment were excluded. In an earlier analysis of approximately 590 of the donors, V segments were called functional above 56.7% productive rearrangements and were called segregating when the between-donor standard deviation exceeded 5%. A statistical classification framework was built to diagnose cytomegalovirus status from the catalog of TCR beta chain sequences. A later analysis assigned V and J genes by comparing TCR nucleotide sequences with IMGT/GENE-DB human TR gene sequences. A later analysis assigned CDR3 sequences and most-parsimonious VDJ recombination scenarios with the TCRdist pipeline. In a later analysis, every TCR beta chain was defined by the combination of its CDR3 amino acid sequence and its V-gene family, and reads without a unique V-gene family were dropped. In a later analysis, 450 to 600 highly shared, low-generation-probability nucleotide sequences were removed to address suspected cross-contamination and a sequencing artifact. For each public chain, a later analysis derived a clonal expansion index from normalized ranks of inferred template counts within each repertoire. A later analysis computed generation probabilities with a VDJ recombination model fitted to out-of-frame rearrangements, and checked the results against IGoR. In a later analysis, TCR-TCR, TCR-HLA and TCR-CMV co-occurrence was scored with hypergeometric tests, and a repertoire-size bias correction was applied to TCR pairs. A later analysis estimated false discovery rates by permuting HLA or CMV assignments 20 times. In a later analysis, co-occurring TCRs were grouped using DBSCAN, with TCRdist sequence similarity added in when clustering inside HLA-allele-positive subsets. Repertoires with fewer than 30,000 or more than 120,000 public chains, plus five repertoires with anomalous nucleotide sharing, were excluded from co-occurrence clustering. TCRdb retrieved this table from immuneACCESS and kept in-frame rearrangements only. Not all clones are present; in checked studies, unresolved V genes account for under half, and no reason is known for the remainder. That table is the source of V, J and clone size, and D and trimming were worked out from the DNA. For this sample the table gives roughly 220,000 clones, of which 82% were detected only once. The top ten clones comprise 2.7% of the sample.

Findings and caveats that apply to the study as a whole: Some IMGT-functional V segments, including TRBV6-2 and TRBV6-3, could not be distinguished by the 87-base-pair reads and were therefore excluded. Most TCR sequences were observed very rarely across donors, whereas some public TCRs were present in many individuals. The classifier was reported to diagnose cytomegalovirus status with high specificity and sensitivity in both the original and validation cohorts. The cohort was sequenced for TCR beta chains only, and without alpha or paired-chain data the features that could be detected were limited. In vitro tests confirmed that three of the cytomegalovirus-associated TCR beta chains recognize cytomegalovirus antigens. Sequencing depth was assumed to be roughly uniform across donors in the presence/absence analyses, though that assumption may not hold. CMV serostatus was the only immune exposure information available for the cohort. About 17 rarely observed V segments, including chromosome 9 orphons, were excluded from the earlier analysis of approximately 600 of the donors because counts were too low. A cluster of highly shared sequence variants was judged likely to be a technical artifact of the sequencing pipeline. A later analysis found that HLA-associated TCR beta chains were more clonally expanded and had lower generation probabilities than equally common non-associated chains. It was suggested by the authors that the approach could potentially be generalized to other disease states and immunological phenotypes. A later genetic analysis reported fewer N-insertions in productive TCRs among donors in an Asian-associated ancestry cluster than the roughly 690-donor mean. Specific HLA alleles were associated with more than 15,000 TCR beta sequences at a false discovery rate of 0.05 in a later analysis. A further reported finding was that TCR beta sequences accurately predicted the HLA-A and HLA-B alleles for most subjects in the first cohort. A later analysis reported that several top co-occurrence clusters appeared linked to parvovirus B19, influenza, CMV and Epstein-Barr virus. According to a later analysis, most CMV-associated TCR beta chains appeared to be HLA-restricted, and the HLA associations seemed to be driven largely by CMV exposure. Linkage disequilibrium might explain the correlated functional status among segregating V segments, but an unknown experimental factor could not be ruled out. The study gave a list of around 170 TCR beta chains associated with cytomegalovirus. An earlier analysis of around 540 of the donors showed that most TCR beta V segments appeared in productive rearrangements either about 87% or about 30% of the time, which broadly matched IMGT annotations. In a later analysis, the rate of TCR association differed among HLA loci, with DRB1 alleles having the most associated TCRs and HLA-C alleles having the fewest. An association between a missense DCLRE1C variant and V-gene and J-gene trimming of TCR beta chains was found in a later genetic analysis and replicated in an independent cohort. When HLA alleles, especially DR and DQ, strongly co-occurred, attributing TCR associations to individual alleles was difficult. Because HLA typing was unavailable for some donors at each locus, only the typed subset was used in association tests.

The cohort was made up of 650 to 700 healthy bone marrow donors. Cohort members were all nominally healthy when sampled, although unrecorded immune exposures were likely present. The donor tested CMV seronegative, placing the donor among the 350 or so seronegative members of the cohort. Every donor gave a peripheral blood sample, and the peripheral blood mononuclear cells from that sample were used for TCR beta sequencing. The Qiagen DNeasy Blood Extraction Kit was used to extract genomic DNA from the blood cell samples. The V and J segments used are TRBV21-1 and TRBJ2-2; no DNA check was done on the table's D call, TRBD1. TRBV21-1 is designated a pseudogene. Sequenced input: PBMCs. The sequence derives from a woman between 40 and 50 years old in good health and CMV-seronegative. The DNA sequence is TGTGCCAGCAACGCGAGACAGGGTTCCGGGGAGCTGTTTTTT. Protein translation: CASNARQGSGELFF.